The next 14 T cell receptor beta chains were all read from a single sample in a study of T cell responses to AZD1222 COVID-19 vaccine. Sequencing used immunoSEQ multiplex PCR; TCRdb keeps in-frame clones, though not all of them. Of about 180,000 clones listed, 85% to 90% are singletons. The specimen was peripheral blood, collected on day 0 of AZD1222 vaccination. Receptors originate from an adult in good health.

Here the CDR3 reads CASSQTGGPRTDTQYF. CDR3 coding DNA: TGCGCCAGCAGCCAAACGGGGGGGCCGAGGACAGATACGCAGTATTTT. V and J are TRBV4-3 and TRBJ2-3; 8 positions match TRBD2. The germline V gene has CDR1 LGHNA and CDR2 YSLEER. The CDR3 is 16 residues long. With 2 bases clipped from V and 3 bases from J, the junction kept 7 bases outside the gene matches.

The CDR3 DNA reads TGTGCCAGCAGTCCCCGCCCAGGCGGGAGCTCCTACGAGCAGTACTTC. Translated: CASSPRPGGSSYEQYF. The chain is built from TRBV27 and TRBJ2-7, with TRBD2 matching over 7 bases. CDR3 length: 16 amino acids. With V trimmed by 5 bases and J by 0 bases, 10 bases remained unmatched. Germline V lookup: CDR1 MNHEY, CDR2 SMNVEV (reference sequence).

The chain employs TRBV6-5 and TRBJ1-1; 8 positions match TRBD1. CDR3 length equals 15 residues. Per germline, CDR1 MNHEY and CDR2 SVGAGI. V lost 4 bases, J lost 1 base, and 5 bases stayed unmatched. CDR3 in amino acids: CASSFRTGKNTEAFF. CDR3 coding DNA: TGTGCCAGCAGTTTCAGGACAGGGAAGAACACTGAAGCTTTCTTT.

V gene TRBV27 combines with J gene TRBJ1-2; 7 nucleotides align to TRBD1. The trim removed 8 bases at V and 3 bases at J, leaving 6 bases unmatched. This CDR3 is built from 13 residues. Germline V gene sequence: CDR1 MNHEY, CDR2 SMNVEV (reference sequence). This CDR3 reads CASPRGTHYGYTF. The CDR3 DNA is TGTGCCAGCCCCAGGGGGACTCACTATGGCTACACCTTC.

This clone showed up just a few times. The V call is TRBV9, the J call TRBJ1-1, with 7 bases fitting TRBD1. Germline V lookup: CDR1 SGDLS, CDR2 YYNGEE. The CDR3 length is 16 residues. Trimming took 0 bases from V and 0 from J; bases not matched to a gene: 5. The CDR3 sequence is CASSVGRGQMNTEAFF. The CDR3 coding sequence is TGTGCCAGCAGCGTAGGGAGGGGACAGATGAACACTGAAGCTTTCTTT.

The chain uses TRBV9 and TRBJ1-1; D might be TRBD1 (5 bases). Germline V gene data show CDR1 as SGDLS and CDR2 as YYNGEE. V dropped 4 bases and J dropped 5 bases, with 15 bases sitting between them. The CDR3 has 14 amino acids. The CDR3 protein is CASSPGTPGTEAFF. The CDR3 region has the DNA TGTGCCAGCAGCCCCGGGACCCCCGGGACTGAAGCTTTCTTT.

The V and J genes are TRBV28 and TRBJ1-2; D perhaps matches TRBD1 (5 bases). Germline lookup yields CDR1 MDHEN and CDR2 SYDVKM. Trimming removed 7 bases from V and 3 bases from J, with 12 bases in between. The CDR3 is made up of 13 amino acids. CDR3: CASTISGDYGYTF. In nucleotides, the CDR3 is TGTGCCAGCACCATCTCGGGGGACTATGGCTACACCTTC.

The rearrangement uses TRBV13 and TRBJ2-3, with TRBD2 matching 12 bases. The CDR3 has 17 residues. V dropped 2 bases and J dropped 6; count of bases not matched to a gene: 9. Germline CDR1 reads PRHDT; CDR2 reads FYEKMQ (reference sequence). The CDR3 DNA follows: TGTGCCAGCAGCTTATCGGGTGTCGGACTAGCGGGGGATACGCAGTATTTT. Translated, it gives CASSLSGVGLAGDTQYF.

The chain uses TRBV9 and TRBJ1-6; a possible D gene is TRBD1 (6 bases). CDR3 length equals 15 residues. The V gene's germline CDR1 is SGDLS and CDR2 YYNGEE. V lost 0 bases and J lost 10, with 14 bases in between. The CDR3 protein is CASSVDRTEGSPLHF. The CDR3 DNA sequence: TGTGCCAGCAGCGTAGATCGGACAGAGGGATCACCCCTCCACTTT.

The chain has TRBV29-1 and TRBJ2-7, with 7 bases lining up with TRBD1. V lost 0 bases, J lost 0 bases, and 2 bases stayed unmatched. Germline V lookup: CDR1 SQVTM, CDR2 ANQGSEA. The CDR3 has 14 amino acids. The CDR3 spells CSVEDRDSSYEQYF. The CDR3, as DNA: TGCAGCGTTGAAGATAGGGACAGCTCCTACGAGCAGTACTTC.

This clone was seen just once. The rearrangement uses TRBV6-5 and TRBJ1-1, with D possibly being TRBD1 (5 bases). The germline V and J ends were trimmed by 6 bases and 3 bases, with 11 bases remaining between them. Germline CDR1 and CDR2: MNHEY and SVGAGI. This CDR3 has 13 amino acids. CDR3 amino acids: CASRLGDYTEAFF. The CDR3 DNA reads TGTGCCAGCAGATTGGGGGATTACACTGAAGCTTTCTTT.

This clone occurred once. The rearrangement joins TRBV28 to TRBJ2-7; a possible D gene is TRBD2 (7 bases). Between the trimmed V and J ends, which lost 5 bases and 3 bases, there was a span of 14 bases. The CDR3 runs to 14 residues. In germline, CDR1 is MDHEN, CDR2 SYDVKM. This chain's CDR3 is CASSAWEGGYEQYF. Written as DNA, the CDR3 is TGTGCCAGCAGTGCCTGGGAGGGGGGCTACGAGCAGTACTTC.

This chain's CDR3 is CASTTGARSGNTIYF. As DNA, the CDR3 is TGTGCCAGCACGACAGGGGCAAGGAGTGGAAACACCATATATTTT. This chain joins TRBV2 and TRBJ1-3; TRBD1 matches 8 bases. CDR1 is SNHLY, CDR2 FYNNEI, per germline. The CDR3 is made up of 15 amino acids. Unmatched junction bases numbered 8, after V lost 7 bases and J lost 3 bases.

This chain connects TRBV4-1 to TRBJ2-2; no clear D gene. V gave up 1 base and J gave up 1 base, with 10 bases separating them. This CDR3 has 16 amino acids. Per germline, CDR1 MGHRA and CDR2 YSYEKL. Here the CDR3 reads CASSQVLRKNTGELFF. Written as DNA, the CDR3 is TGCGCCAGCAGCCAAGTGCTCCGGAAGAACACCGGGGAGCTGTTTTTT.